This T cell receptor (beta chain) was obtained from a study of blood T cell repertoires in COVID-19. Germline CDR1 SGHDN, CDR2 FVKESK. This CDR3 is built from 13 residues. J gave up 14 bases and V 3 bases, and 7 bases lay outside the gene matches. Cohort assignment relied on participant-reported clinical history. Using immunoSEQ multiplex PCR, the repertoire was profiled, and TCRdb retains in-frame clones only, with some absent. The sample gives about 270,000 clones, 75% to 95% of which show up once; approximately 3% is in the top ten. The receptor's source is a man aged 35 to 55 who had been exposed to COVID-19. The sample taken for sequencing was PBMCs or T cells enriched from blood (not recorded which). The chain couples TRBV14 to TRBJ1-6; 7 nucleotides match TRBD1. The CDR3 region has the DNA TGTGCCAGCAGCCAGCGGACAGGAACTTCCCTCCACTTT. Translated, it gives CASSQRTGTSLHF. Full variable domain (remainder filled in from reference TRBV14 and TRBJ1-6): EAGVTQFPSHSVIEKGQTVTLRCDPISGHDNLYWYRRVMGKEIKFLLHFVKESKQDESGMPNNRFLAERTGGTYSTLKVQPAELEDSGVYFCASSQRTGTSLHFGNGTRLTVT.